The present entry profiles one T cell receptor (beta chain) with its context. This entry is derived from a study of blood T cell repertoires in COVID-19. Study at large: Spain, Italy and the United States supplied samples that represented acute and convalescent COVID-19.

CDR3 size: 13 residues. V was shortened by 10 bases and J by 4 bases, with 15 bases between the two germline ends. Sequencing was performed with immunoSEQ multiplex PCR; in TCRdb, only in-frame clones are kept and a portion is missing. This table holds under 300,000 clones, about 93% found once. The sequenced sample was peripheral blood. This rearrangement joins TRBV12-3 or TRBV12-4 to TRBJ2-3, with D tentatively TRBD1 (6 bases). The TCR sequence derives from a man aged 25-45 years with COVID-19, enrolled during active disease. For the CDR3, the DNA is TGTGCCAACCACTGGGGGCTCCCAGATACGCAGTATTTT. It specifies CANHWGLPDTQYF.